This passage covers 4 T cell receptor beta chains from one sample sequenced in a study of blood T cell repertoires in COVID-19 (dated by TCRdb to the early 2020s). Library prep was done by the immunoSEQ multiplex PCR assay. Entries here come from immuneACCESS through TCRdb and include only in-frame sequences with V and J called. Some clones fail to appear in such tables; in the studies checked, an unresolved V gene covers under half of the shortfall, and the cause of the remainder is unknown. The sample profile shows 450,000 to 500,000 clones; 80% to 90% of them were found once. The ten largest clones represent approximately 3% of the sample. The sample taken for sequencing was peripheral blood. The receptors derive from a human donor in a cohort sampled during active COVID-19.

This chain joins TRBV2 and TRBJ1-2; TRBD1 is a possible D gene (6 bases). From germline, CDR1 is SNHLY and CDR2 FYNNEI. The CDR3 is 14 residues long. V was cut by 6 bases and J by 4 bases, with 15 bases left in between. CDR3 DNA sequence: TGTGCCAGCAGACCGGAGGGGGGGGGCTATGGCTACACCTTC. Translation gives CASRPEGGGYGYTF.

The chain recombines TRBV15 with TRBJ2-1, with D possibly matching TRBD1 (6 bases). Germline V gives CDR1 LNHNV, CDR2 YYDKDF (reference sequence). Trimming removed 5 bases from V and 0 bases from J, with 14 bases in between. This CDR3 region has 16 residues. DNA of the CDR3: TGTGCCACCAGCGGACAGACGAAATACTCCTACAATGAGCAGTTCTTC. Translating gives CATSGQTKYSYNEQFF.

The chain recombines TRBV9 with TRBJ1-1; D may be TRBD1 (6 bases). Trimming took off 4 bases at V and 2 bases at J, with 15 bases between the two ends. There are 15 residues in the CDR3. The V gene's germline CDR1 is SGDLS and CDR2 YYNGEE. CDR3 in amino acids: CASSYISTGNTEAFF. The CDR3 bases are TGTGCCAGCAGCTATATATCGACAGGTAACACTGAAGCTTTCTTT.

The chain uses TRBV9 and TRBJ1-6; tentatively, D is TRBD1 (6 bases). This CDR3 contains 14 residues. Germline loops: CDR1 SGDLS, CDR2 YYNGEE. V was shortened by 2 bases and J by 10 bases, with 13 bases between the two germline ends. Here the CDR3 DNA reads TGTGCCAGCAGCGTCCGCAGGGGAAACTCACCCCTCCACTTT. Amino acid sequence: CASSVRRGNSPLHF. The full variable domain, with the rest looked up from reference TRBV9 and TRBJ1-6, is DSGVTQTPKHLITATGQRVTLRCSPRSGDLSVYWYQQSLDQGLQFLIQYYNGEERAKGNILERFSAQQFPDLHSELNLSSLELGDSALYFCASSVRRGNSPLHFGNGTRLTVT.